This is a list of T cell receptor beta chains from one sample in a study of cytomegalovirus exposure and HLA in healthy donors. Here immunoSEQ multiplex PCR was the method, and the copy in TCRdb shows in-frame clones only, minus some. The sample has 150,000 or so clones, 70% to 80% seen once. The specimen sequenced was PBMCs. These receptors were obtained from a woman between 40 and 55 years old in good health and CMV-seronegative. Both conserved end residues are part of each CDR3. The order of the fields is clone size, J gene, D gene, V gene, CDR3 DNA, CDR3 protein. A D gene is named only where the DNA matches it firmly. Not every row has a clone size; where given, it reads once, few, many or a size class.

size: .
J: TRBJ2-1
D: TRBD2
V: TRBV18
DNA: TGTGCCAGCTCGCTAACTAGCGTAAGCTCCTACAATGAGCAGTTCTTC
CDR3: CASSLTSVSSYNEQFF

size: few
J: TRBJ1-2
D: .
V: TRBV21-1
DNA: TGTGCCAGCAGCAACCCGGTGGGGGGGTCAGGGAACTATGGCTACACCTTC
CDR3: CASSNPVGGSGNYGYTF

size: few
J: TRBJ2-7
D: TRBD2
V: TRBV6-1
DNA: TGTGCCAGCAAGGAAGGAGCGGGGTTATACGAGCAGTACTTC
CDR3: CASKEGAGLYEQYF

size: .
J: TRBJ2-7
D: TRBD1
V: TRBV28
DNA: TGTGCCAGCAGTGGGGGACAGGGGTACGAGCAGTACTTC
CDR3: CASSGGQGYEQYF

size: .
J: TRBJ1-5
D: .
V: TRBV28
DNA: TGTGCCAGCAGTTTTGCAGGGAGGGATCAGCCCCAGCATTTT
CDR3: CASSFAGRDQPQHF

size: once
J: TRBJ1-6
D: .
V: TRBV28
DNA: TGTGCCACCCGGGGGACCTATAATTCACCCCTCCACTTT
CDR3: CATRGTYNSPLHF

size: .
J: TRBJ2-5
D: .
V: TRBV2
DNA: TGTGCCAGCAGTACCCAATTCGGAGAGACCCAGTACTTC
CDR3: CASSTQFGETQYF

size: .
J: TRBJ2-7
D: .
V: TRBV5-1
DNA: TGCGCCAGCAGCTTGGAACTAGCTTCCTACGAGCAGTACTTC
CDR3: CASSLELASYEQYF

size: .
J: TRBJ2-7
D: TRBD1
V: TRBV28
DNA: TGTGCCAGCACCACCAACAGGGGAAACTTGAGGCAGCAGTACTTC
CDR3: CASTTNRGNLRQQYF

size: .
J: TRBJ1-1
D: .
V: TRBV28
DNA: TGTGCCAGCAGTTCCTACACTGAAGCTTTCTTT
CDR3: CASSSYTEAFF

size: once
J: TRBJ2-3
D: TRBD2
V: TRBV27
DNA: TGTGCCAGCCTCCGGACTAGTTTTTCAACAGATACGCAGTATTTT
CDR3: CASLRTSFSTDTQYF